This entry features one TCR beta chain sequence. No antigen is known for it. The CDR3 is 13 amino acids. CDR1 is LNHDA and CDR2 is SQIVND in the germline V gene (reference sequence). The germline V and J ends were trimmed by 11 bases and 0 bases, with 12 bases remaining between them. This entry belongs to a study of T cell responses to AZD1222 COVID-19 vaccine. Whole-study results and caveats: The donor cohort was predominantly white British with a female majority, and clonal diversity may have been underestimated. Repertoires were obtained only post-peak T cell response.

Libraries were prepared by immunoSEQ multiplex PCR; TCRdb keeps only in-frame clonotypes and omits some of them. The sample has about 140,000 clones; roughly 93% are singletons. This chain links TRBV19 with TRBJ2-3; D gene unclear. The sequenced sample was peripheral blood, obtained 28 days after the second AZD1222 dose. This clonotype was obtained from an adult who received the AZD1222 COVID-19 vaccine. CDR3 bases: TGTGCCGCCGGGCAATTTAGCACAGATACGCAGTATTTT. It is translated as CAAGQFSTDTQYF.